Following are 7 T cell receptor beta chains from one sample sequenced in a study of blood T cell repertoires in COVID-19. Clones were read by immunoSEQ multiplex PCR, and TCRdb kept only the in-frame ones, dropping some. The top ten hold around 4.1% of the sample, which has approximately 70,000 clones, about four fifths seen once. The sample taken for sequencing was peripheral blood. The source is a woman between 55 and 75 years old with acute or convalescent COVID-19.

This clone was counted only a few times. The V gene is TRBV20-1, the J gene TRBJ1-2; possible D gene TRBD1, 5 bases. The CDR3 has 10 residues. V gave up 3 bases and J gave up 8 bases, with 7 bases separating them. Germline CDR1 is DFQATT and CDR2 is SNEGSKA (reference sequence). DNA for the CDR3: TGCAGTGCTAGCAGGGAAGGCTACACCTTC. Its translation: CSASREGYTF.

As DNA, the CDR3 is TGTGCCAGCCGAGGCGACAGTTCCTTCGCACCCCTCCACTTT. Translation: CASRGDSSFAPLHF. This chain uses TRBV7-6 with TRBJ1-6, with a possible D match to TRBD1 (5 bases). Trimming pared 8 bases from V and 11 bases from J, leaving 19 bases between. This CDR3 comprises 14 residues. Germline V gene lookup returns CDR1 SGHVS and CDR2 FNYEAQ.

The genes are TRBV18 and TRBJ2-5, with 10 bases matching TRBD1. The CDR3 is 14 amino acids. Germline-derived CDR1 and CDR2 are KGHSH and LQKENI. V shed 6 bases and J 4 bases; nucleotides not matched to a gene: 5. The DNA for the CDR3 is TGTGCCAGCTCCGTGGACAGGGGGAGAGAGACCCAGTACTTC. Protein: CASSVDRGRETQYF.

The chain employs TRBV6-6 and TRBJ1-6; 8 nucleotides agree with TRBD1. J lost 7 bases, V lost 4 bases, and 6 bases had no gene match. This CDR3 spans 15 amino acids. The germline V gene encodes CDR1 MNHNY and CDR2 SVGAGI (reference sequence). CDR3 residues: CASSSIDRGNSPLHF. The CDR3 DNA sequence: TGTGCCAGCAGTTCAATTGACAGGGGAAATTCACCCCTCCACTTT.

The V call is TRBV5-1, the J call TRBJ1-2; 12 bases align to TRBD1. J was trimmed by 9 bases and V by 1 base; bases with no gene match: 10. Germline-derived CDR1 and CDR2 are SGHRS and YFSETQ. The CDR3 runs to 16 residues. The chain's CDR3 is CASSLRSTGQGASYTF. CDR3 nucleotides: TGCGCCAGCAGCTTGAGGAGTACGGGACAGGGGGCGAGCTACACCTTC.

The chain is built from TRBV2 and TRBJ2-3, with 11 bases aligning to TRBD2. J lost 0 bases, V lost 4 bases, and 9 bases had no gene match. The CDR3 extends over 18 amino acids. Per germline, CDR1 SNHLY and CDR2 FYNNEI. The CDR3 reads CASSVRASGGTSTDTQYF. For the CDR3, the DNA is TGTGCCAGCAGTGTCCGGGCTAGCGGGGGGACTAGCACAGATACGCAGTATTTT.

This clone is a singleton in its sample. J is TRBJ2-1 and V is TRBV7-8; no definite D call. The CDR3 is made up of 13 amino acids. Germline V gene sequence: CDR1 SGHVS, CDR2 FQNEAQ. Trimming pared 4 bases from V and 7 bases from J, leaving 11 bases between. CDR3 region: CASSSPIRNEQFF. In nucleotides, the CDR3 is TGTGCCAGCAGCTCGCCGATTAGAAATGAGCAGTTCTTC.